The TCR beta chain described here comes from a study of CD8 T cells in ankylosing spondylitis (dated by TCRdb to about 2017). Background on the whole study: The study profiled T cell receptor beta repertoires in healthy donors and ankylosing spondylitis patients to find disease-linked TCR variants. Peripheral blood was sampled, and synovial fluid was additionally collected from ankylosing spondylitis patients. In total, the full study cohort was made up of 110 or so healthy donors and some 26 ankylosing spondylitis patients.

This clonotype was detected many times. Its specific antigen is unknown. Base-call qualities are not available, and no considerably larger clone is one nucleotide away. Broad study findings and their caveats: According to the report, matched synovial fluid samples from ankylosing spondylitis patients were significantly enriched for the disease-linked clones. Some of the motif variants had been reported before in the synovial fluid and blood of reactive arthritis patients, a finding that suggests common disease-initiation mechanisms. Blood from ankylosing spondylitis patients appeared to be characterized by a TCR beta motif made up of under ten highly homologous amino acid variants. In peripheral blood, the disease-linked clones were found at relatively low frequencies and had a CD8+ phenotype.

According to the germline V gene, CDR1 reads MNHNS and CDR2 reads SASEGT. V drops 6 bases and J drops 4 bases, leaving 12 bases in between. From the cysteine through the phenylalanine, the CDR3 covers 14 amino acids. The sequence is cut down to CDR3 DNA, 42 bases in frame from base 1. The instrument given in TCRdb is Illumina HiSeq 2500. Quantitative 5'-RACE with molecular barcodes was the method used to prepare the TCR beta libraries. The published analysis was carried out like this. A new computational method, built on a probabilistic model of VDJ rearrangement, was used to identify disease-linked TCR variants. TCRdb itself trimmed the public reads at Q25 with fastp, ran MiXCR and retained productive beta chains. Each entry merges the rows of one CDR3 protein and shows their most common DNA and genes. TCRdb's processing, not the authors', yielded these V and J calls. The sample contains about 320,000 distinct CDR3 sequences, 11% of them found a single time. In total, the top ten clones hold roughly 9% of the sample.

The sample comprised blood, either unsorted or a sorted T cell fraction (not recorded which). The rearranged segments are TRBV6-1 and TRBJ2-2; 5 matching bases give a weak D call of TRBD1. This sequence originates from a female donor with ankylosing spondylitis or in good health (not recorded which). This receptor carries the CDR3 CASRIGTGTGELFF. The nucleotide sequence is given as TGTGCCAGCAGGATCGGAACAGGCACCGGGGAGCTGTTTTTT.